The 13 T cell receptor beta chains below come from one sample, sequenced in a study of blood T cell repertoires in COVID-19. Repertoires were generated with immunoSEQ multiplex PCR, while TCRdb's copy carries only in-frame clones and drops some. The table has around 69,000 clones, about 91% seen once; the top ten hold less than 5.5%. The sample was peripheral blood. These receptors were taken from a woman aged 50 to 60 with active COVID-19.

The gene calls are TRBV12-3 or TRBV12-4 and TRBJ2-7, with 7 bases aligning to TRBD1. The CDR3 length is 13 residues. V lost 6 bases, J lost 3 bases, and 5 bases stayed unmatched. The CDR3 coding sequence is TGTGCCAGCAGCTGGGACAGAGTCTACGAGCAGTACTTC. Translated, it gives CASSWDRVYEQYF.

The chain links TRBV9 to TRBJ2-7, with 9 bases that match TRBD1. Germline trimming cut 4 bases from V and 0 bases from J; bases unmatched to any gene: 5. This CDR3 is built from 15 residues. Germline V lookup: CDR1 SGDLS, CDR2 YYNGEE. CDR3 nucleotide sequence: TGTGCCAGCAGCCTCGGACAGGGGAGCTCCTACGAGCAGTACTTC. This encodes CASSLGQGSSYEQYF.

The V call is TRBV19, the J call TRBJ2-7, with TRBD1 as a possible D gene (6 bases). Germline V gives CDR1 LNHDA, CDR2 SQIVND (reference sequence). The germline V and J ends were trimmed by 8 bases and 1 base, with 15 bases remaining between them. This CDR3 is 14 amino acids long. CDR3 DNA: TGTGCCAGTGGTTCCTGGACAGAGTCCTACGAGCAGTACTTC. Its protein product is CASGSWTESYEQYF.

The table lists this clone with a few counts. The chain is built from TRBV4-2 and TRBJ2-1; TRBD2 aligns across 12 bases. CDR3 size: 17 residues. Germline loops: CDR1 LGHNA, CDR2 YNFKEQ. V lost 5 bases, J lost 8 bases, and 13 bases stayed unmatched. The CDR3 DNA is TGTGCCAGCAGCGGACGGACTAGCGGGATCATCCTCGATGAGCAGTTCTTC. As protein: CASSGRTSGIILDEQFF.

The V gene is TRBV3-1 (or the pseudogene TRBV3-2), the J gene TRBJ1-6, with a tentative D call TRBD1 (6 bases). The CDR3 is 12 residues long. Deletions cut 3 bases from V and 11 bases from J, with 8 bases between. The V gene's germline CDR1 is LGHDT and CDR2 YNNKEL (reference sequence). Here the CDR3 reads CASSQTGAPLHF. In nucleotides, the CDR3 is TGTGCCAGCAGCCAGACAGGAGCACCCCTCCACTTT.

This clone was counted only a few times. The J gene is TRBJ2-5, the V gene TRBV10-3; D perhaps matches TRBD2 (8 bases). The CDR3 runs to 17 residues. Germline loops: CDR1 ENHRY, CDR2 SYGVKD. Trimming stripped 2 bases from V and 2 bases from J, with 18 bases between. For the CDR3, the DNA is TGTGCCATCAGTGAGGAGGGGGCTAGCGGGTTTCAAGAGACCCAGTACTTC. This gives the protein CAISEEGASGFQETQYF.

This chain links TRBV7-7 with TRBJ2-1; 12 bases align to TRBD2. Trimming removed 5 bases from V and 7 bases from J; junction bases left unmatched: 6. Germline V gene lookup returns CDR1 SSHAT and CDR2 FNYEAQ (reference sequence). CDR3 length equals 15 residues. The CDR3 loop reads CASSRTSGDINEQFF. The CDR3 DNA reads as TGTGCCAGCAGCCGGACTAGCGGGGATATTAATGAGCAGTTCTTC.

This chain links TRBV7-9 with TRBJ1-1; 7 bases are a match to TRBD1. V gave up 0 bases and J gave up 3 bases; unmatched junction bases: 4. Germline V gene sequence: CDR1 SEHNR, CDR2 FQNEAQ (reference sequence). The CDR3 is 15 residues long. The CDR3 bases are TGTGCCAGCAGCTTAGCGTCGGGACAGCACACTGAAGCTTTCTTT. This codes for CASSLASGQHTEAFF. The full variable domain, in which reference TRBV7-9 and TRBJ1-1 provide the parts outside the CDR3, is DTGVSQNPRHKITKRGQNVTFRCDPISEHNRLYWYRQTLGQGPEFLTYFQNEAQLEKSRLLSDRFSAERPKGSFSTLEIQRTEQGDSAMYLCASSLASGQHTEAFFGQGTRLTVV.

The chain has TRBV27 and TRBJ2-7, with D possibly TRBD1 on 5 matching bases. The V and J ends lost 4 bases and 7 bases respectively, with 20 bases between them. Germline V gene data show CDR1 as MNHEY and CDR2 as SMNVEV (reference sequence). This CDR3 contains 15 residues. CDR3 loop: CASSWIRGSLLEQYF. The CDR3, as DNA: TGTGCCAGCAGTTGGATTAGGGGTTCACTCTTGGAGCAGTACTTC.

This sequence joins TRBV18 and TRBJ2-3; 12 bases agree with TRBD2. Germline CDR1 and CDR2: KGHSH and LQKENI. The CDR3 has 15 amino acids. V lost 3 bases to trimming and J lost 5 bases; unmatched junction nucleotides: 3. The CDR3 nucleotides read TGTGCCAGCTCACCCCGACTAGCGGGAGTAGATACGCAGTATTTT. Its translation is CASSPRLAGVDTQYF.

V gene TRBV5-8 combines with J gene TRBJ1-5; D is ambiguous. Germline CDR1 and CDR2: SGHTS and YDEGEE. V dropped 4 bases and J dropped 4 bases, with 12 bases sitting between them. The CDR3 is 14 residues long. The CDR3 region has the DNA TGTGCCAGCAGCCGCCCTGCACAGAATCAGCCCCAGCATTTT. Protein product: CASSRPAQNQPQHF.

The V and J genes are TRBV4-2 and TRBJ2-7; 9 bases map to TRBD2. Trimming took 0 bases from V and 3 from J; bases not matched to a gene: 6. This CDR3 contains 16 residues. The germline CDR1 and CDR2 sequences are LGHNA and YNFKEQ. Here the CDR3 DNA reads TGTGCCAGCAGCCAAGACGGGACTAGCAGATTCTACGAGCAGTACTTC. It specifies CASSQDGTSRFYEQYF.

The chain has TRBV19 and TRBJ1-2, with TRBD1 identical over 8 bases. Germline values: CDR1 LNHDA, CDR2 SQIVND (reference sequence). CDR3 size: 15 residues. The junction had 8 bases not matched to a gene; V was cut back by 1 base and J by 7 bases. CDR3 in DNA: TGTGCCAGTAGTATAGCTAGCCAGGGGGCACGTGGCTACACCTTC. Protein: CASSIASQGARGYTF.